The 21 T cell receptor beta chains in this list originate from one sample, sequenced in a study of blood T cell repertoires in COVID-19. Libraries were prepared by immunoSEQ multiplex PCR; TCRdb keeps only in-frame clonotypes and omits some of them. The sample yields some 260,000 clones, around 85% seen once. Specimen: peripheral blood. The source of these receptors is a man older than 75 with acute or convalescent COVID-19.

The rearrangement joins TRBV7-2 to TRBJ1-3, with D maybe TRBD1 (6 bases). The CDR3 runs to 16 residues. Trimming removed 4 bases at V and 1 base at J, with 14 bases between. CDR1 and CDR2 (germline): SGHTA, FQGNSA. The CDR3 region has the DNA TGTGCCAGCAGCTCTGCAGGGGCTAGGTCTGGAAACACCATATATTTT. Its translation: CASSSAGARSGNTIYF.

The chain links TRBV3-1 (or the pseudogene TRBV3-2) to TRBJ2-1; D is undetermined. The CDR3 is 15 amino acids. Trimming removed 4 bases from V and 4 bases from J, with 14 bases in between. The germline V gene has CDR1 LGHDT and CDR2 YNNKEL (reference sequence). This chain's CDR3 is CASSPHHLRYNEQFF. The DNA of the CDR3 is TGTGCCAGCAGCCCCCACCACCTGAGATACAATGAGCAGTTCTTC.

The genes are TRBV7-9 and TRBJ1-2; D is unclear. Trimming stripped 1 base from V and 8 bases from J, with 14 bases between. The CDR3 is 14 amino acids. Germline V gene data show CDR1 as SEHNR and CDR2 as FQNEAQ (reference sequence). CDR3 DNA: TGTGCCAGCAGCTTAGAAATGAGGGATATAGGCTACACCTTC. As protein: CASSLEMRDIGYTF.

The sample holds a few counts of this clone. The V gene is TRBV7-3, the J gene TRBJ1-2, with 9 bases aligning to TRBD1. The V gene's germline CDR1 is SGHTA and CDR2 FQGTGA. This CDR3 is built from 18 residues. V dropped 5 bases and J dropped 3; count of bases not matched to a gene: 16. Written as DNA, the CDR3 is TGTGCCAGCAGCGCACGTCCCGGGACAGGGTACGGATACTATGGCTACACCTTC. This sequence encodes CASSARPGTGYGYYGYTF. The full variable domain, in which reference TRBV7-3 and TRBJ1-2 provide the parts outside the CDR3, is GAGVSQTPSNKVTEKGKYVELRCDPISGHTALYWYRQSLGQGPEFLIYFQGTGAADDSGLPNDRFFAVRPEGSVSTLKIQRTERGDSAVYLCASSARPGTGYGYYGYTFGSGTRLTVV.

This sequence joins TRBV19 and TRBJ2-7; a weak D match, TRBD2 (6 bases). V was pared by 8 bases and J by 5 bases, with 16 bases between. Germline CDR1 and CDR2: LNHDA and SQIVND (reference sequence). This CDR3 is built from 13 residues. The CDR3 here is CASAGRVRDEQYF. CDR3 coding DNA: TGTGCCAGTGCGGGAAGGGTTCGCGACGAGCAGTACTTC.

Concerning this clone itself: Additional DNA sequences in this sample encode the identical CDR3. The CDR3 loop is CASSVAGGLQETQYF. For the CDR3, the DNA is TGTGCCAGCAGCGTAGCAGGTGGGCTGCAAGAGACCCAGTACTTC. J is TRBJ2-5 and V is TRBV9; D is uncertain. The CDR3 covers 15 residues. Germline V lookup: CDR1 SGDLS, CDR2 YYNGEE. The V and J ends lost 0 bases and 2 bases respectively, with 11 bases between them.

The CDR3 bases are TGCGCCAGCAGCTTGGCCGGGAGGCCTGACAATGAGCAGTTCTTC. Translating it yields CASSLAGRPDNEQFF. This chain joins TRBV5-1 and TRBJ2-1; TRBD2 matches 7 bases. The CDR3 sequence is 15 residues long. After removal of 0 bases from V and 5 bases from J, the junction contained 5 bases not matched to a gene. From germline, CDR1 is SGHRS and CDR2 YFSETQ.

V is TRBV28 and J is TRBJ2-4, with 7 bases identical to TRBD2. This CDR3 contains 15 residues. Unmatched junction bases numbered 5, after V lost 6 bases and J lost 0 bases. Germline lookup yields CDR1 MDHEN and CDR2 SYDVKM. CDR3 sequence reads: CASSIGRLAKNIQYF. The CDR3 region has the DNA TGTGCCAGCAGCATCGGGAGGCTAGCCAAAAACATTCAGTACTTC.

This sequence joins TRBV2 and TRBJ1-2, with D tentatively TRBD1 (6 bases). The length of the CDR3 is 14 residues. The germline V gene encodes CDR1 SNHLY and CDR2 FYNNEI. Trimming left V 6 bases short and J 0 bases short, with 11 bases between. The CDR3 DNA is TGTGCCAGCAGCGACAGGATAACTAACTATGGCTACACCTTC. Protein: CASSDRITNYGYTF.

The CDR3 loop is CASGTRGGYGYTF. CDR3 nucleotides: TGTGCCAGCGGGACTAGGGGGGGATATGGCTACACCTTC. The chain recombines TRBV6-5 with TRBJ1-2; a weak D match, TRBD1 (6 bases). The germline V and J ends were trimmed by 8 bases and 5 bases, with 15 bases remaining between them. Germline V gives CDR1 MNHEY, CDR2 SVGAGI. The CDR3 consists of 13 residues.

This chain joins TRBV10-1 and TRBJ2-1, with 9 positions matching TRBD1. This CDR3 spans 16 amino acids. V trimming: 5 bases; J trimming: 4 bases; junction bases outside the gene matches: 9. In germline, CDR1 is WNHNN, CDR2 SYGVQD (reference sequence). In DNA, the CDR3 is TGCGCCAGCAGTTGGGCAATGACAGGGGGATACAATGAGCAGTTCTTC. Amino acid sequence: CASSWAMTGGYNEQFF.

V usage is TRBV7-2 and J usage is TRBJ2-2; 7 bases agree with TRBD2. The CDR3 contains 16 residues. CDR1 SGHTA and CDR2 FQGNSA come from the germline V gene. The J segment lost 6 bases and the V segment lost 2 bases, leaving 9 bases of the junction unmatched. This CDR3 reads CASSLTLARRAGELFF. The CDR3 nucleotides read TGTGCCAGCAGCTTAACACTAGCGCGAAGGGCCGGGGAGCTGTTTTTT.

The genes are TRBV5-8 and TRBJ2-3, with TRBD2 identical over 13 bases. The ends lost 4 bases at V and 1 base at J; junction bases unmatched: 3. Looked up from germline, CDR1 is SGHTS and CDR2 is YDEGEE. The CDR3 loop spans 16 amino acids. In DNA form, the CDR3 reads TGTGCCAGCAGCCCTGGACTAGCGGGAGGCACAGATACGCAGTATTTT. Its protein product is CASSPGLAGGTDTQYF. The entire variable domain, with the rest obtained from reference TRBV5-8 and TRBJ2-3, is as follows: EAGVTQSPTHLIKTRGQQATLRCSPISGHTSVYWYQQALGLGLQFLLWYDEGEERNRGNFPPRFSGRQFPNYSSELNVNALELEDSALYLCASSPGLAGGTDTQYFGPGTRLTVL.

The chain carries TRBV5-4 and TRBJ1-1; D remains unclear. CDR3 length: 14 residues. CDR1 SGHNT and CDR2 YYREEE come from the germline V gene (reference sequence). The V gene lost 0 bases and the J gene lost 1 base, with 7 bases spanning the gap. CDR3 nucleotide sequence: TGTGCCAGCAGCTTGGAGCGGGGGAACACTGAAGCTTTCTTT. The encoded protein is CASSLERGNTEAFF. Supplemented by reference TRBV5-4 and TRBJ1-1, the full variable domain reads ETGVTQSPTHLIKTRGQQVTLRCSSQSGHNTVSWYQQALGQGPQFIFQYYREEENGRGNFPPRFSGLQFPNYSSELNVNALELDDSALYLCASSLERGNTEAFFGQGTRLTVV.

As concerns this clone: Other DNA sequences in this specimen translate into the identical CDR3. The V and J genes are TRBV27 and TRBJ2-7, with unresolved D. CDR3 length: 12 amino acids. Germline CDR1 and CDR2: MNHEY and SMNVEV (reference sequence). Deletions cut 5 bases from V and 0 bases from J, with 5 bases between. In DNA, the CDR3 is TGTGCCAGCAGTCGCAGCTCCTACGAGCAGTACTTC. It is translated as CASSRSSYEQYF.

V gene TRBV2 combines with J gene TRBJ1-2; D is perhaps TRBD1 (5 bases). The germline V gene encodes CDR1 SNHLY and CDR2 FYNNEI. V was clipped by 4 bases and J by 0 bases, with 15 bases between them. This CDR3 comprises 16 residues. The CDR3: CASSGGGWGPNYGYTF. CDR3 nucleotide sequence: TGTGCCAGCAGTGGGGGAGGGTGGGGACCTAACTATGGCTACACCTTC.

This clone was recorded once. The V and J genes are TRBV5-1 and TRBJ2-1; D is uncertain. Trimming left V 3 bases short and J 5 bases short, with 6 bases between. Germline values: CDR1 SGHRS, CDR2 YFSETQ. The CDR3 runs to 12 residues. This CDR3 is CASSYANNEQFF. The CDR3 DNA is TGCGCCAGCAGCTACGCTAACAATGAGCAGTTCTTC. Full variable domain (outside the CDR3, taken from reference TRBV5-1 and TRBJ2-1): KAGVTQTPRYLIKTRGQQVTLSCSPISGHRSVSWYQQTPGQGLQFLFEYFSETQRNKGNFPGRFSGRQFSNSRSEMNVSTLELGDSALYLCASSYANNEQFFGPGTRLTVL.

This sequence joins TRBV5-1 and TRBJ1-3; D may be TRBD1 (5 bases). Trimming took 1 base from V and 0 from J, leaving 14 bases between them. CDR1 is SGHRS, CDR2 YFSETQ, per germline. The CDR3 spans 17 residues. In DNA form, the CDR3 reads TGCGCCAGCAGCTTGTGGGGCCCGAACCCCTCTGGAAACACCATATATTTT. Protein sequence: CASSLWGPNPSGNTIYF.

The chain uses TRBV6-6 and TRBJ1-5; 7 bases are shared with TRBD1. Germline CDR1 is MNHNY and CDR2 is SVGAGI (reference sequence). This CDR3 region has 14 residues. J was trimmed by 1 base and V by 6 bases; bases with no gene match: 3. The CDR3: CASSPQGSNQPQHF. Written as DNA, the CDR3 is TGTGCCAGCAGCCCACAGGGGAGCAATCAGCCCCAGCATTTT.

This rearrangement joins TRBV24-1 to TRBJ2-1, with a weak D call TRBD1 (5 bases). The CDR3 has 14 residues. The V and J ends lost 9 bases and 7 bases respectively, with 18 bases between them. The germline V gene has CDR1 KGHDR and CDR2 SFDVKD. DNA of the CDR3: TGTGCCACCCTAGGGGTCCACCCCTGGAATGAGCAGTTCTTC. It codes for CATLGVHPWNEQFF.

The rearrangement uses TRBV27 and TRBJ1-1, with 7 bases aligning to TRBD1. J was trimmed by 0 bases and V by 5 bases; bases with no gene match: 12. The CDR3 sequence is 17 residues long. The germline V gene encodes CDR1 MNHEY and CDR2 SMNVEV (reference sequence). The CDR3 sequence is CASSHRTGTTMNTEAFF. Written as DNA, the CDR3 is TGTGCCAGCAGTCACCGGACAGGAACGACTATGAACACTGAAGCTTTCTTT.